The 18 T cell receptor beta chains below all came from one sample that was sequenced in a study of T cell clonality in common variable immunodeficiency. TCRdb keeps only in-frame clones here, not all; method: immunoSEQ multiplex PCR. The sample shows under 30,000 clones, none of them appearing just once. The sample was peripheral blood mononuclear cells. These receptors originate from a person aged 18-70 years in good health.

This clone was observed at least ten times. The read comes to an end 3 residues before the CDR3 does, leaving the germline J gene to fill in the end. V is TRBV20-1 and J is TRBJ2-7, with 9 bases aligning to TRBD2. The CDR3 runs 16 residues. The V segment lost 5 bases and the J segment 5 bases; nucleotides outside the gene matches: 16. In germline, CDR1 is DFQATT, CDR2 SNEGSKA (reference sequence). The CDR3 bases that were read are TGCAGTGCTGAGGGAATGGCGGGGGGGAGTAAGGACGAG. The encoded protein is CSAEGMAGGSKDE. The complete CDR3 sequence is CSAEGMAGGSKDEQYF.

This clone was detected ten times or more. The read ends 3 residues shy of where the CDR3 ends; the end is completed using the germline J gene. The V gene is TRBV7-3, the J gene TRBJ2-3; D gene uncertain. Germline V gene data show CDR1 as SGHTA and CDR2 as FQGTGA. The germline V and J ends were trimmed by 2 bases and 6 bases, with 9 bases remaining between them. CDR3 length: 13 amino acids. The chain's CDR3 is CASSLGLTDTQYF. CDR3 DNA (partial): TGTGCCAGCAGCTTAGGGTTGACTGATACG.

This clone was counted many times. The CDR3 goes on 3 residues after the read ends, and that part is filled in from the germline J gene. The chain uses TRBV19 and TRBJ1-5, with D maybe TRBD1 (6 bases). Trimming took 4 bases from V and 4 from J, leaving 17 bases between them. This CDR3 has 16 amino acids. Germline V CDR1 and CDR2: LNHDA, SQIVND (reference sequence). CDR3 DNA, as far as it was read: TGTGCCAGTAGTAGTTCCGGGACATTGGGTAATCAGCCC. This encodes CASSSSGTLGNQP. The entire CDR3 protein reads CASSSSGTLGNQPQHF.

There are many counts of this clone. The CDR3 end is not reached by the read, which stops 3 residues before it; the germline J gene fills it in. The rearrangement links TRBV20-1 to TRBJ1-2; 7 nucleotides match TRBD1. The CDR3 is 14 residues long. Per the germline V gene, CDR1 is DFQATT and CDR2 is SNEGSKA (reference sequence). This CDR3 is CSARRATGSSSYTF. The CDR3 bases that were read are TGCAGTGCTAGAAGAGCGACAGGGAGTAGTAGC.

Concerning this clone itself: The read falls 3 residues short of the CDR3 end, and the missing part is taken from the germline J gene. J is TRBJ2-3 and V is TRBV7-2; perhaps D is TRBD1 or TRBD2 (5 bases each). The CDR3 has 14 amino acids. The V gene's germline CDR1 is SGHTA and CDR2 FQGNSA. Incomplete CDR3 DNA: TGTGCCAGCTGTCCGAGGGGATTCCAAGAGACG. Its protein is CASCPRGFQET. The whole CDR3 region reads CASCPRGFQETQYF.

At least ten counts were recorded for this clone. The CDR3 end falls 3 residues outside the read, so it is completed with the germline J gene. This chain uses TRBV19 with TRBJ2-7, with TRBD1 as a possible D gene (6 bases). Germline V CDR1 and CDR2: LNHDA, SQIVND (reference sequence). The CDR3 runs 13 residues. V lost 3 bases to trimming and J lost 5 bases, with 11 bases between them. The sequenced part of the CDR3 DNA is TGTGCCAGTAGTATGGGGGCCGACGACGAG. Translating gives CASSMGADDE. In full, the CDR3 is CASSMGADDEQYF. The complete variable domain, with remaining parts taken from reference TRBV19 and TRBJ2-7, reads DGGITQSPKYLFRKEGQNVTLSCEQNLNHDAMYWYRQDPGQGLRLIYYSQIVNDFQKGDIAEGYSVSREKKESFPLTVTSAQKNPTAFYLCASSMGADDEQYFGPGTRLTVT.

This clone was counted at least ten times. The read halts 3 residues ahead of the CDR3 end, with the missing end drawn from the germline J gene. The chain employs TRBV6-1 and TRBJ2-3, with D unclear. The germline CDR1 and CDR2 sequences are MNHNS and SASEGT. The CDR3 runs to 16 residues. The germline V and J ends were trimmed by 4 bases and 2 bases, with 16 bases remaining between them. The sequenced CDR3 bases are TGTGCCAGCAGTGCCCACTCCTTTCCCTACACAGATACG. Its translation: CASSAHSFPYTDT. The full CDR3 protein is CASSAHSFPYTDTQYF.

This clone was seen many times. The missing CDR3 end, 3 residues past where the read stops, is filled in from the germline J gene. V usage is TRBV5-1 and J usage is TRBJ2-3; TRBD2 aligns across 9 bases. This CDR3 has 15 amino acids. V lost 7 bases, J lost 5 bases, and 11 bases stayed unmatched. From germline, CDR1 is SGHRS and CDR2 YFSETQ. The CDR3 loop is CASGPRLAGLDTQYF. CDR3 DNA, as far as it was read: TGCGCCAGCGGCCCCCGGCTAGCGGGGTTAGATACG.

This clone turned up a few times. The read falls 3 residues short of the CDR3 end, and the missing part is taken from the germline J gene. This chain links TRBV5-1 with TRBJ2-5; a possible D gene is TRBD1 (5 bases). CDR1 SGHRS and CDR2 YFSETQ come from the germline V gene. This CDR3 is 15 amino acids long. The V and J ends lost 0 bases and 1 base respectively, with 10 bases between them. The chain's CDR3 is CASSLVGQGQETQYF. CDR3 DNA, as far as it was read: TGCGCCAGCAGCTTGGTGGGGCAGGGCCAAGAGACC.

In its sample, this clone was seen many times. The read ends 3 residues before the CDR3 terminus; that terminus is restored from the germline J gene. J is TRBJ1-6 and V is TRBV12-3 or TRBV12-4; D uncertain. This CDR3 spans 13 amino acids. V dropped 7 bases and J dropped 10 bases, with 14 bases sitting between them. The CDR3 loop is CASTPSRRSPLHF. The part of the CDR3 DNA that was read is TGTGCCAGCACCCCTAGTCGGAGGTCACCC.

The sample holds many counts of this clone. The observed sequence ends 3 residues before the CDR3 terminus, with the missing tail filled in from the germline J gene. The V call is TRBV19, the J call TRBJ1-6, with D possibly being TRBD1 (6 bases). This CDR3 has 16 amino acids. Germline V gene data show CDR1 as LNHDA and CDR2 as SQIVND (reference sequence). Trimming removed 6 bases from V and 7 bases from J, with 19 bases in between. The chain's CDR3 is CASRTGRERSNSPLHF. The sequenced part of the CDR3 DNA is TGTGCCAGTAGGACAGGACGGGAACGCTCAAATTCACCC.

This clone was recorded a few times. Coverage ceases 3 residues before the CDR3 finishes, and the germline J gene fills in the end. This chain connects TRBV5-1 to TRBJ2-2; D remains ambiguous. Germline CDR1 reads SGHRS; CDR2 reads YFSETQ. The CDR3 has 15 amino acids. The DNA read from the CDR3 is TGCGCCAGCAGCCCGCTCGGGTCAACTAATGAAAAG. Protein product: CASSPLGSTNEK. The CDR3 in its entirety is CASSPLGSTNEKLFF.

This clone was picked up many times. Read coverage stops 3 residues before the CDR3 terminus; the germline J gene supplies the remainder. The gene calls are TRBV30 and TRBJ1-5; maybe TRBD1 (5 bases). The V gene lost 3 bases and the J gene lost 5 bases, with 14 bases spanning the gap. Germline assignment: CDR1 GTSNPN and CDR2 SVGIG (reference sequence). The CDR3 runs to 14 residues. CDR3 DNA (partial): TGTGCCTGGAGCCTAGACAGAAATGATCAGCCC. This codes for CAWSLDRNDQP. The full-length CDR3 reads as CAWSLDRNDQPQHF.

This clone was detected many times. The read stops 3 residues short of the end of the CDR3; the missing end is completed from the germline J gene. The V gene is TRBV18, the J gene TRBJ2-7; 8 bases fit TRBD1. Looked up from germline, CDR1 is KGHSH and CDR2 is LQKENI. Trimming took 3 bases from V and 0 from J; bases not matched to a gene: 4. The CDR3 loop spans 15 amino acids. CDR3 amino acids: CASSPTGGSSYEQYF. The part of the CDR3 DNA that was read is TGTGCCAGCTCACCCACAGGGGGAAGCTCCTACGAG. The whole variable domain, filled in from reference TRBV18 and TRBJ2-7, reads NAGVMQNPRHLVRRRGQEARLRCSPMKGHSHVYWYRQLPEEGLKFMVYLQKENIIDESGMPKERFSAEFPKEGPSILRIQQVVRGDSAAYFCASSPTGGSSYEQYFGPGTRLTVT.

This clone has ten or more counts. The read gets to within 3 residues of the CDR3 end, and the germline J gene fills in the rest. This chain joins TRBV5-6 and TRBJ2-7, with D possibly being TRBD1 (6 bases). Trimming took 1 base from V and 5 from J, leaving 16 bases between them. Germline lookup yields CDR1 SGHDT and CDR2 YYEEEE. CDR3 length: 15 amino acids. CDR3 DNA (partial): TGTGCCAGCAGCTTGTTTGAAGGGGGTAGGGACGAG. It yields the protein CASSLFEGGRDE. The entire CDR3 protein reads CASSLFEGGRDEQYF.

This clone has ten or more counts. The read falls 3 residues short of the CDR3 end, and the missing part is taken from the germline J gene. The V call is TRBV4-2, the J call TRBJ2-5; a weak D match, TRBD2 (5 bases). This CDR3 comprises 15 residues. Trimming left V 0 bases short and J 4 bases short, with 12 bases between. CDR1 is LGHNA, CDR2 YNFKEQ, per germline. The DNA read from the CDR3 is TGTGCCAGCAGCCAAGAAAGCGGTCGGTTAGAGACC. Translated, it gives CASSQESGRLET. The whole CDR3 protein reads CASSQESGRLETQYF.

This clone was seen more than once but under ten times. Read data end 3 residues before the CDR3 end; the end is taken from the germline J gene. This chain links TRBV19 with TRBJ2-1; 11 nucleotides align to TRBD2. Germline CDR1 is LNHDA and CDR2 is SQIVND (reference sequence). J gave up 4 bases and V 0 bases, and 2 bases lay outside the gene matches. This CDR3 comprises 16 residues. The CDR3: CASSIEVAGGYNEQFF. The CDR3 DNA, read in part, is TGTGCCAGTAGTATAGAGGTAGCGGGGGGGTACAATGAG. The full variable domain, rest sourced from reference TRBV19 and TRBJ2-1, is DGGITQSPKYLFRKEGQNVTLSCEQNLNHDAMYWYRQDPGQGLRLIYYSQIVNDFQKGDIAEGYSVSREKKESFPLTVTSAQKNPTAFYLCASSIEVAGGYNEQFFGPGTRLTVL.

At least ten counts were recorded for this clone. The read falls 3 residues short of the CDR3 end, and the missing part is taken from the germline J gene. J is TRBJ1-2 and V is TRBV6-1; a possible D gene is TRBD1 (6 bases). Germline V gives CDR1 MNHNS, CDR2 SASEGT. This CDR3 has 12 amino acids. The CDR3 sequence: CASSEQGNGYTF. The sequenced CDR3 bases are TGTGCCAGCAGTGAACAGGGGAACGGC.